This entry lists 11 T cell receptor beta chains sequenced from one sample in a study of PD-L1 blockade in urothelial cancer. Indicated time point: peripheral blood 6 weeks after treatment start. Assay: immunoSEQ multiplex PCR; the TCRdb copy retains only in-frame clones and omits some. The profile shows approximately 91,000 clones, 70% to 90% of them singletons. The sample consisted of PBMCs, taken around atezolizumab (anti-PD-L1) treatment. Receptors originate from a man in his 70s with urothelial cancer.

The CDR3 region has the DNA TGTGCCAGCAGCTTACCTTTCTCTGGAAACACCATATATTTT. Its protein is CASSLPFSGNTIYF. The chain employs TRBV7-8 and TRBJ1-3; D gene unclear. Germline V lookup: CDR1 SGHVS, CDR2 FQNEAQ. The V end lost 2 bases, the J end lost 0 bases, and 5 bases lay between the germline ends. The CDR3 consists of 14 residues.

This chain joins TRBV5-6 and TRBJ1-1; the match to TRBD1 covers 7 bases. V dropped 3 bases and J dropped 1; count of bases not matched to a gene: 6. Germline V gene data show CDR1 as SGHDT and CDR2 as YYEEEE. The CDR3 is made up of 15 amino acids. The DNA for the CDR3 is TGTGCCAGCAGCTCACCGGGACAGCAGAACACTGAAGCTTTCTTT. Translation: CASSSPGQQNTEAFF.

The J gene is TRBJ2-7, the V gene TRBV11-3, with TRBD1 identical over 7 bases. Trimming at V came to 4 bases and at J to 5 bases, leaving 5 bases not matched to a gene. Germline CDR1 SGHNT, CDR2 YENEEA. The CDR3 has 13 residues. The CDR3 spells CASSSQGRHEQYF. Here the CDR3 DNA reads TGTGCCAGCAGCTCACAGGGGCGCCACGAGCAGTACTTC.

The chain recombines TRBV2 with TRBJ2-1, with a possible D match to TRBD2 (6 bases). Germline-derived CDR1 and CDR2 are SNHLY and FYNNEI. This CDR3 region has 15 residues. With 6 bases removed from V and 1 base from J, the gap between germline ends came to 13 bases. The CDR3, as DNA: TGTGCCAGCAGGGTTCTAGCGACGTCCTACAATGAGCAGTTCTTC. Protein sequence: CASRVLATSYNEQFF.

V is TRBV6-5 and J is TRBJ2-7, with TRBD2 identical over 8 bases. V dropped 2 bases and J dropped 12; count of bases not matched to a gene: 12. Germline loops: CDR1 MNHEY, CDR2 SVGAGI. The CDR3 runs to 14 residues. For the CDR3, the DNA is TGTGCCAGCAGTTACGGACTAGCTGCCGAACCGCGGTACTTC. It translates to CASSYGLAAEPRYF.

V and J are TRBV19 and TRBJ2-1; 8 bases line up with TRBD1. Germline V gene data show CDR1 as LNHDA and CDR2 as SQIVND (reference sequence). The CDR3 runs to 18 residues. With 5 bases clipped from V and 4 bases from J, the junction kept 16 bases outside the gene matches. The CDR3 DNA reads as TGTGCCAGTAGTTCATCAGGCCCCCAGGGGGCTCCATACAATGAGCAGTTCTTC. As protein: CASSSSGPQGAPYNEQFF.

In nucleotides, the CDR3 is TGCAGCGTTGAACCTCCCCCTGGAAACACCATATATTTT. It yields the protein CSVEPPPGNTIYF. The chain recombines TRBV29-1 with TRBJ1-3; unclear D gene. Germline CDR1 SQVTM, CDR2 ANQGSEA. CDR3 length: 13 residues. V was trimmed by 2 bases and J by 2 bases, leaving 7 bases between them.

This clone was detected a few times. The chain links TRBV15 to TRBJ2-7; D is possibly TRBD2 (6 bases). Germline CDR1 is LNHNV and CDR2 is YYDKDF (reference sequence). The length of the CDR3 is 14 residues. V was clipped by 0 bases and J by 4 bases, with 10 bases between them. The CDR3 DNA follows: TGTGCCACCAGCAGAGATGGGGGGTTATACGAGCAGTACTTC. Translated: CATSRDGGLYEQYF.

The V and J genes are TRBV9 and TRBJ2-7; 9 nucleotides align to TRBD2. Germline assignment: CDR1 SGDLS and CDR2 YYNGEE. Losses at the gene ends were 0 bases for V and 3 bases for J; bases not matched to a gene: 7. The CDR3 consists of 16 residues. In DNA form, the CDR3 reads TGTGCCAGCAGCGTAGCTGGGGCTAGCGGGGACTACGAGCAGTACTTC. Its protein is CASSVAGASGDYEQYF.

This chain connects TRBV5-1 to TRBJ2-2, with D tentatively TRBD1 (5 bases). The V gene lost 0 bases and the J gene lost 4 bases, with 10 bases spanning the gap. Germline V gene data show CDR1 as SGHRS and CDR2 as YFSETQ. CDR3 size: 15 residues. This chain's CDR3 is CASSLVQGSTGELFF. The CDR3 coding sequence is TGCGCCAGCAGCTTGGTCCAGGGAAGCACCGGGGAGCTGTTTTTT.

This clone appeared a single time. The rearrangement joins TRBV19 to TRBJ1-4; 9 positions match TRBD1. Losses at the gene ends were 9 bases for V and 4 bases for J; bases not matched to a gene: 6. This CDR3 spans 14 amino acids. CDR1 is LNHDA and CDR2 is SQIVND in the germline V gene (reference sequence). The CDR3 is CASGTGHNNEKLFF. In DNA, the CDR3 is TGTGCCAGCGGGACAGGGCATAATAATGAAAAACTGTTTTTT.